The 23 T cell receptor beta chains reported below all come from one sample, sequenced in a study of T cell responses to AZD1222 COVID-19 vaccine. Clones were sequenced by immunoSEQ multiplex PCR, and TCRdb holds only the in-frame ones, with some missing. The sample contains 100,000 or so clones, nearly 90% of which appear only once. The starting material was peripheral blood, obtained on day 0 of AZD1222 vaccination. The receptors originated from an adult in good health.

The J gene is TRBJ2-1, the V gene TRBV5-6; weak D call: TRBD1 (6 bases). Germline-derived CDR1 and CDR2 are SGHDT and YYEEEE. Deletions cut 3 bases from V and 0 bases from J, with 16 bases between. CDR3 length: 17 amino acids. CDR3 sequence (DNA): TGTGCCAGCAGCTCGAGACGGACAGAGCACTCCTACAATGAGCAGTTCTTC. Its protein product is CASSSRRTEHSYNEQFF.

CDR3 nucleotide sequence: TGTGCCACCAGCAGTGGGCCCGTTAATCAGCCCCAGCATTTT. Residues: CATSSGPVNQPQHF. This chain uses TRBV15 with TRBJ1-5, with D unresolved. Trimming stripped 3 bases from V and 4 bases from J, with 10 bases between. Germline loops: CDR1 LNHNV, CDR2 YYDKDF (reference sequence). The CDR3 spans 14 residues.

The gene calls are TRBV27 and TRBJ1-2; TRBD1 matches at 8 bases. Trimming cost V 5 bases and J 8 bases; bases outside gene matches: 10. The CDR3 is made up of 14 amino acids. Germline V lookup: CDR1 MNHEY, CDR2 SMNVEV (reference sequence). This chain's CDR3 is CASSPGQGIRGYTF. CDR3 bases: TGTGCCAGCAGTCCAGGACAGGGAATAAGGGGCTACACCTTC.

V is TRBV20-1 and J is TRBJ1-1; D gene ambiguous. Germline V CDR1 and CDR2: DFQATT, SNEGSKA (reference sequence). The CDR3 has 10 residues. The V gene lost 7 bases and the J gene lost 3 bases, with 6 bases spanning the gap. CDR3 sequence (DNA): TGCAGTGTAGAATACACTGAAGCTTTCTTT. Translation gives CSVEYTEAFF.

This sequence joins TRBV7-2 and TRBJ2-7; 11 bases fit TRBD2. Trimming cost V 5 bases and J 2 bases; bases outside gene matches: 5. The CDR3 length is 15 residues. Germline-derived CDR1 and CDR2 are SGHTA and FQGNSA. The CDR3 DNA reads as TGTGCCAGCAGCCCCCTAGCGGGGGGAACCTACGAGCAGTACTTC. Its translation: CASSPLAGGTYEQYF.

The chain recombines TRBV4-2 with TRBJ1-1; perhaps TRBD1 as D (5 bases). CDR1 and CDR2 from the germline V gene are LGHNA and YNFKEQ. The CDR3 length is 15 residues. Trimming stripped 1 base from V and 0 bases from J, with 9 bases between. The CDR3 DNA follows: TGTGCCAGCAGCCAAGGGGGGGAAGTGAACACTGAAGCTTTCTTT. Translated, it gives CASSQGGEVNTEAFF.

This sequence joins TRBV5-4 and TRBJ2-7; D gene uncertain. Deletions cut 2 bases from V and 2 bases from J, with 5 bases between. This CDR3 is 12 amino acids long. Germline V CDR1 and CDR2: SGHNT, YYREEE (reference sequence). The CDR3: CASSLDTYEQYF. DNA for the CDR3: TGTGCCAGCAGCTTAGACACCTACGAGCAGTACTTC.

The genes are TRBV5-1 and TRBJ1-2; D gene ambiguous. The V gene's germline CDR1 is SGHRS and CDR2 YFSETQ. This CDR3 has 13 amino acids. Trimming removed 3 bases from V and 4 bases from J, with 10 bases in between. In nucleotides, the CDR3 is TGCGCCAGCAGCTCCGGGAGGACCTATGGCTACACCTTC. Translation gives CASSSGRTYGYTF. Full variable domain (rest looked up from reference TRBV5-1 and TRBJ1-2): KAGVTQTPRYLIKTRGQQVTLSCSPISGHRSVSWYQQTPGQGLQFLFEYFSETQRNKGNFPGRFSGRQFSNSRSEMNVSTLELGDSALYLCASSSGRTYGYTFGSGTRLTVV.

DNA of the CDR3: TGTGCCAGCATGGACGGAGGTATGAACACTGAAGCTTTCTTT. It yields the protein CASMDGGMNTEAFF. J is TRBJ1-1 and V is TRBV5-8; D is unresolved. The CDR3 loop spans 14 amino acids. Looked up from germline, CDR1 is SGHTS and CDR2 is YDEGEE. Deletions cut 6 bases from V and 0 bases from J, with 12 bases between.

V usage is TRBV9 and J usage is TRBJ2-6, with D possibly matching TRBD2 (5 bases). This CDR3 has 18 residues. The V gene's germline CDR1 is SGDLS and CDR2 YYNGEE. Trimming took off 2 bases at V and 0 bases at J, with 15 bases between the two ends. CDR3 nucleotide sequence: TGTGCCAGCAGCGTCACTAGATCTGAACCCTCTGGGGCCAACGTCCTGACTTTC. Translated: CASSVTRSEPSGANVLTF.

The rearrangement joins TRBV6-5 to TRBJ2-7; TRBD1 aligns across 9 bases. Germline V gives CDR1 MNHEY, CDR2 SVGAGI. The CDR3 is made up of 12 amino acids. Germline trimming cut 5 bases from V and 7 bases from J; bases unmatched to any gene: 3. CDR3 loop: CASSRQGGEQYV. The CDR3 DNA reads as TGTGCCAGCAGTAGACAGGGGGGAGAGCAGTACGTC.

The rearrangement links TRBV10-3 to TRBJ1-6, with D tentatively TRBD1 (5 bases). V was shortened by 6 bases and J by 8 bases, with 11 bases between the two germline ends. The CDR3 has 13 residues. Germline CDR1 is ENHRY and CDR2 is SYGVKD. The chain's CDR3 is CAIRPVGDSPLHF. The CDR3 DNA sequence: TGTGCCATCAGGCCCGTAGGGGATTCACCCCTCCACTTT.

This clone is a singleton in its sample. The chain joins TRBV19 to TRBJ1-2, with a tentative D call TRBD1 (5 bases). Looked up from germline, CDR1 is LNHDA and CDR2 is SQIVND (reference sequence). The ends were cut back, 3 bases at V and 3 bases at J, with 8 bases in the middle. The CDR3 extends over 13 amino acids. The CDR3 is CASSMRGDYGYTF. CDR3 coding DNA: TGTGCCAGTAGTATGCGAGGGGACTATGGCTACACCTTC.

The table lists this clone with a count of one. CDR3 DNA: TGTGCCAGCAGCACCAATCCCGCGGGGACAAACACCATATATTTT. It specifies CASSTNPAGTNTIYF. This chain links TRBV7-2 with TRBJ1-3; D may be TRBD1 (5 bases). Per germline, CDR1 SGHTA and CDR2 FQGNSA. V was shortened by 5 bases and J by 6 bases, with 17 bases between the two germline ends. The length of the CDR3 is 15 residues. Supplemented by reference TRBV7-2 and TRBJ1-3, the full variable domain reads GAGVSQSPSNKVTEKGKDVELRCDPISGHTALYWYRQSLGQGLEFLIYFQGNSAPDKSGLPSDRFSAERTGGSVSTLTIQRTQQEDSAVYLCASSTNPAGTNTIYFGEGSWLTVV.

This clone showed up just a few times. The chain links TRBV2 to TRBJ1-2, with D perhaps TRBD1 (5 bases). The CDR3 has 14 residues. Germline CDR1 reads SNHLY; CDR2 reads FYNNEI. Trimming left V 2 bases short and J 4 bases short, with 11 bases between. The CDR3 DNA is TGTGCCAGCAGTGAAATACAGGCGCTCTATGGCTACACCTTC. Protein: CASSEIQALYGYTF.

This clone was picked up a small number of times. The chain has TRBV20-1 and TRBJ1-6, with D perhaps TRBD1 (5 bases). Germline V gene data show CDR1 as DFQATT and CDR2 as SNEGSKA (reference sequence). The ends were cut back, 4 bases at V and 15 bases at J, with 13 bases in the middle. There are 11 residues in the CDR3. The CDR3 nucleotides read TGCAGTGCTACCGACAGCCAATTCCTCCACTTT. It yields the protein CSATDSQFLHF.

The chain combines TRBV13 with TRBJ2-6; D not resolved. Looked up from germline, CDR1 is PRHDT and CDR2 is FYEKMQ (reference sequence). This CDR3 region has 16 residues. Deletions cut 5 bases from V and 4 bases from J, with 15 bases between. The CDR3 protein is CASSPSRTWGANVLTF. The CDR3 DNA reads TGTGCCAGCAGCCCCTCCCGGACGTGGGGGGCCAACGTCCTGACTTTC.

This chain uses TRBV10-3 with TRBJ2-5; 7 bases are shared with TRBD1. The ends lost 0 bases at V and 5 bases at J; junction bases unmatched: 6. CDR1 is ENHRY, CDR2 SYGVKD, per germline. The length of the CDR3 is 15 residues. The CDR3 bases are TGTGCCATCAGTGAGTCGTTCAGGGGGTCGGAGACCCAGTACTTC. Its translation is CAISESFRGSETQYF.

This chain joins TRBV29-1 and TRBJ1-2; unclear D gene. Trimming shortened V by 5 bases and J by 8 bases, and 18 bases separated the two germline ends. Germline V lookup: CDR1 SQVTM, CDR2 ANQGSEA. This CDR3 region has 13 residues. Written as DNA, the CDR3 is TGCAGCGTTTCATCCGGCCTCACCTACGGCTACACCTTC. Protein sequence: CSVSSGLTYGYTF. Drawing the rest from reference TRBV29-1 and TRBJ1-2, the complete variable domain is SAVISQKPSRDICQRGTSLTIQCQVDSQVTMMFWYRQQPGQSLTLIATANQGSEATYESGFVIDKFPISRPNLTFSTLTVSNMSPEDSSIYLCSVSSGLTYGYTFGSGTRLTVV.

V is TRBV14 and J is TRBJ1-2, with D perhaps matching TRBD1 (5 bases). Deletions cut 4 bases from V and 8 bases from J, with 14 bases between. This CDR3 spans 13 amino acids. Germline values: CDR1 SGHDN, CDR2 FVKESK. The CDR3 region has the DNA TGTGCCAGCAGCCTCTACCTGGGGCGGGGCTACACCTTC. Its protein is CASSLYLGRGYTF. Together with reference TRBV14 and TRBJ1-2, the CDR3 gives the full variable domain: EAGVTQFPSHSVIEKGQTVTLRCDPISGHDNLYWYRRVMGKEIKFLLHFVKESKQDESGMPNNRFLAERTGGTYSTLKVQPAELEDSGVYFCASSLYLGRGYTFGSGTRLTVV.

The CDR3 sequence is CASSLFGGNEQYF. CDR3 nucleotide sequence: TGTGCCAGCAGCTTATTTGGGGGTAACGAGCAGTACTTC. This chain uses TRBV7-9 with TRBJ2-7; perhaps D is TRBD1 or TRBD2 (5 bases each). Trimming shortened V by 2 bases and J by 5 bases, and 10 bases separated the two germline ends. Germline CDR1 is SEHNR and CDR2 is FQNEAQ (reference sequence). CDR3 length equals 13 residues.

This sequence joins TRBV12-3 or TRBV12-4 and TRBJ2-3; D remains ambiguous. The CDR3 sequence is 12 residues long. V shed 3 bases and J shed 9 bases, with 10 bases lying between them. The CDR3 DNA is TGTGCCAGCAGTTTCTGGCAGGAGACGCAGTATTTT. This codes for CASSFWQETQYF.

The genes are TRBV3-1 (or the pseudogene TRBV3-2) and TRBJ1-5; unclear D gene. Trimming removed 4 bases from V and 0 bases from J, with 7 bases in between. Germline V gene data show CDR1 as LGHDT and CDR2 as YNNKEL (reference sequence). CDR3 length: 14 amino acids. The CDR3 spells CASSRMDSNQPQHF. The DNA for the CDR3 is TGTGCCAGCAGCCGGATGGATAGCAATCAGCCCCAGCATTTT.